This TCR beta chain was identified during a study of cytomegalovirus exposure and HLA in healthy donors. As regards this clone: As yet, its antigen is unknown.

Overall study findings and caveats: The TCR clusters that emerged in the first cohort tended, a later analysis found, to co-occur in the approximately 110 validation repertoires. Specific recognition of CMV antigens was confirmed in vitro for a few chains (all CMV-associated).

The method was immunoSEQ multiplex PCR; TCRdb's version includes in-frame clones alone and lacks a portion of them. The sample shows about 200,000 clones, around 84% of them seen only once. What was sequenced was PBMCs. This receptor was taken from a woman aged 30 to 39 in good health and CMV-seropositive.

The CDR3, as DNA: TGTGCCACCAGCAGAGATGCCGGGGAAGGAAACACCATATATTTT. As protein: CATSRDAGEGNTIYF. The chain combines TRBV15 with TRBJ1-3; D remains ambiguous. The CDR3 has 15 residues. The germline CDR1 and CDR2 sequences are LNHNV and YYDKDF (reference sequence). Trimming shortened V by 0 bases and J by 4 bases, and 10 bases separated the two germline ends. The full variable domain, with the rest looked up from reference TRBV15 and TRBJ1-3, is DAMVIQNPRYQVTQFGKPVTLSCSQTLNHNVMYWYQQKSSQAPKLLFHYYDKDFNNEADTPDNFQSRRPNTSFCFLDIRSPGLGDTAMYLCATSRDAGEGNTIYFGEGSWLTVV.